Here is one T cell receptor beta chain with its context. The sample is drawn from a study of control samples from healthy donors and cancer patients. Assay used: immunoSEQ multiplex PCR; TCRdb lists only in-frame clones, some missing. The sample has roughly 100,000 clones, 75% to 90% seen once; the top ten hold roughly 19%. The germline CDR1 and CDR2 sequences are MNHEY and SVGAGI. Trimming removed 2 bases from V and 0 bases from J; junction bases left unmatched: 3. CDR3 length: 15 residues. Material for sequencing was PBMCs. This chain uses TRBV6-5 with TRBJ2-7; 8 bases are a match to TRBD1. The TCR originated in a man in his fifties or sixties with lung cancer. The CDR3 nucleotides are TGTGCCAGCAGTTACCGGGACAGGAGCTCCTACGAGCAGTACTTC. Its translation: CASSYRDRSSYEQYF.